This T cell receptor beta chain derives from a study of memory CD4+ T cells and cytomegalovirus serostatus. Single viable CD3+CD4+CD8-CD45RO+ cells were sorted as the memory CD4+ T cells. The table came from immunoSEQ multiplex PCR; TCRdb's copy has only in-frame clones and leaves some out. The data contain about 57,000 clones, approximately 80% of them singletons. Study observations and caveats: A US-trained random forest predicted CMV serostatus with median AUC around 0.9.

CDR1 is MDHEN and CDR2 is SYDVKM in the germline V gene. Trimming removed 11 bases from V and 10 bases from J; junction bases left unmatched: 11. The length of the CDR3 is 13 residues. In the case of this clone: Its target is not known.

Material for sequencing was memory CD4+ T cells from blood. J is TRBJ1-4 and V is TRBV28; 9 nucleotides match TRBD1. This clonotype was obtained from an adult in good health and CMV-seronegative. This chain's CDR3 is CAGGTGRSGKLFF. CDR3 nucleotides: TGTGCCGGAGGGACAGGGAGATCCGGAAAACTGTTTTTT.